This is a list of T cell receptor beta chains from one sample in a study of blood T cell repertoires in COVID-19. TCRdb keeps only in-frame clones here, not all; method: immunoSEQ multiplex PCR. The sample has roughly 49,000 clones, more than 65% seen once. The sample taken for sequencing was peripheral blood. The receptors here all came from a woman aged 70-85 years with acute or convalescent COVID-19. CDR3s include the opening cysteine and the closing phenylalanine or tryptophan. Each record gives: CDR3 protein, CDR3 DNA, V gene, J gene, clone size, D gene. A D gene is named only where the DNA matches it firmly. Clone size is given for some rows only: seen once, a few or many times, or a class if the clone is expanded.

CDR3 protein: CASSVALAGTKNIQYF
CDR3 DNA: TGTGCCAGCAGCGTAGCCCTGGCAGGGACAAAAAACATTCAGTACTTC
V gene: TRBV9
J gene: TRBJ2-4
clone size: few
D gene: -

CDR3 protein: CASSPPRAEGEKLFF
CDR3 DNA: TGTGCCAGCTCACCACCACGGGCGGAGGGTGAAAAACTGTTTTTT
V gene: TRBV18
J gene: TRBJ1-4
clone size: once
D gene: -

CDR3 protein: CASSLGGSANYGYTF
CDR3 DNA: TGTGCCAGTAGTCTCGGGGGAAGCGCTAACTATGGCTACACCTTC
V gene: TRBV19
J gene: TRBJ1-2
clone size: many
D gene: -

CDR3 protein: CASSESAKLRGGKNEQFF
CDR3 DNA: TGCGCCAGCAGTGAGTCGGCTAAGCTGCGGGGGGGCAAGAATGAGCAGTTCTTC
V gene: TRBV10-2
J gene: TRBJ2-1
clone size: few
D gene: TRBD2

CDR3 protein: CASRLAGTTTGELFF
CDR3 DNA: TGTGCCAGCCGACTAGCGGGGACCACCACCGGGGAGCTGTTTTTT
V gene: TRBV6-5
J gene: TRBJ2-2
clone size: -
D gene: TRBD2

CDR3 protein: CASSSLVRGRETQYF
CDR3 DNA: TGTGCCAGCAGCTCACTCGTCAGGGGGCGTGAGACCCAGTACTTC
V gene: TRBV7-8
J gene: TRBJ2-5
clone size: -
D gene: TRBD1

CDR3 protein: CASSLGVLGAGNTIYF
CDR3 DNA: TGCGCCAGCAGCCTAGGGGTCTTGGGCGCTGGAAACACCATATATTTT
V gene: TRBV5-1
J gene: TRBJ1-3
clone size: -
D gene: -

CDR3 protein: CAGRDSSYEQYF
CDR3 DNA: TGTGCCGGCCGGGACAGTTCCTACGAGCAGTACTTC
V gene: TRBV6-5
J gene: TRBJ2-7
clone size: -
D gene: TRBD1

CDR3 protein: CASCKNMNTEAFF
CDR3 DNA: TGTGCCAGTTGCAAGAACATGAACACTGAAGCTTTCTTT
V gene: TRBV6-5
J gene: TRBJ1-1
clone size: once
D gene: -

CDR3 protein: CASSLAFKGARGYTF
CDR3 DNA: TGCGCCAGCAGCTTGGCGTTCAAGGGGGCGAGAGGCTACACCTTC
V gene: TRBV5-1
J gene: TRBJ1-2
clone size: -
D gene: TRBD1

CDR3 protein: CAISKQVRDTEAFF
CDR3 DNA: TGTGCCATCAGTAAACAGGTTCGGGACACTGAAGCTTTCTTT
V gene: TRBV10-3
J gene: TRBJ1-1
clone size: once
D gene: -

CDR3 protein: CASSWDRGADTQYF
CDR3 DNA: TGTGCCAGCAGTTGGGACAGGGGGGCAGATACGCAGTATTTT
V gene: TRBV6-5
J gene: TRBJ2-3
clone size: -
D gene: TRBD1

CDR3 protein: CAGLQGGPVGELFF
CDR3 DNA: TGTGCCGGCCTCCAGGGAGGGCCCGTCGGGGAGCTGTTTTTT
V gene: TRBV6-5
J gene: TRBJ2-2
clone size: -
D gene: TRBD2

CDR3 protein: CASSSRGTSGRAPYEQYF
CDR3 DNA: TGTGCCAGCAGCTCCAGGGGCACTAGCGGGAGGGCCCCCTACGAGCAGTACTTC
V gene: TRBV5-6
J gene: TRBJ2-7
clone size: -
D gene: TRBD2

CDR3 protein: CASSYQGQTYNSPLHF
CDR3 DNA: TGTGCCAGCAGTTACCAGGGCCAGACCTATAATTCACCCCTCCACTTT
V gene: TRBV6-7
J gene: TRBJ1-6
clone size: -
D gene: -

CDR3 protein: CASRVSTAINQPQHF
CDR3 DNA: TGCGCCAGCAGGGTGTCCACAGCAATCAATCAGCCCCAGCATTTT
V gene: TRBV4-1
J gene: TRBJ1-5
clone size: few
D gene: -

CDR3 protein: CASSYGAGGPVEQYF
CDR3 DNA: TGTGCCAGCAGTTACGGTGCGGGGGGCCCCGTCGAGCAGTACTTC
V gene: TRBV6-6
J gene: TRBJ2-7
clone size: -
D gene: TRBD2

CDR3 protein: CAISESISGSLSYEQYF
CDR3 DNA: TGTGCCATCAGTGAGTCGATTAGCGGGAGCCTCTCCTACGAGCAGTACTTC
V gene: TRBV10-3
J gene: TRBJ2-7
clone size: -
D gene: TRBD2

CDR3 protein: CASRGLAGAADTQYF
CDR3 DNA: TGTGCCAGCAGAGGACTAGCGGGGGCCGCAGATACGCAGTATTTT
V gene: TRBV3-1/TRBV3-2
J gene: TRBJ2-3
clone size: few
D gene: TRBD2

CDR3 protein: CASSFRARLDRGKYNEQFF
CDR3 DNA: TGTGCCAGCAGCTTCCGAGCTCGATTGGACAGGGGAAAGTACAATGAGCAGTTCTTC
V gene: TRBV7-9
J gene: TRBJ2-1
clone size: -
D gene: TRBD1

CDR3 protein: CASSLRGGVADTQYF
CDR3 DNA: TGTGCCAGCAGCTTACGCGGGGGGGTCGCAGATACGCAGTATTTT
V gene: TRBV7-2
J gene: TRBJ2-3
clone size: -
D gene: TRBD2